One sample yielded the 14 T cell receptor beta chains listed below, sequenced in a study of shared clonotypes between healthy human individuals. Repertoires were generated with immunoSEQ multiplex PCR, while TCRdb's copy carries only in-frame clones and drops some. In the table there are approximately 740,000 clones, about 92% of which are singletons. CD45RO-negative, CCR7-selected cells formed the naive CD8 fraction, which excluded terminally differentiated effector memory CD45RA+ cells. The sequencing sample was made of naive CD8+ T cells sorted from blood. These receptors all stem from a man aged 25-45 years in good health.

The chain carries TRBV7-9 and TRBJ2-7; 9 bases are a match to TRBD1. The length of the CDR3 is 16 residues. V shed 4 bases and J 6 bases; nucleotides not matched to a gene: 13. Germline CDR1 and CDR2: SEHNR and FQNEAQ (reference sequence). CDR3 in amino acids: CASSSGQGKILAEQYF. CDR3 sequence (DNA): TGTGCCAGCAGCTCCGGACAGGGGAAGATCCTAGCCGAGCAGTACTTC.

The rearrangement links TRBV14 to TRBJ1-2, with D maybe TRBD1 (6 bases). Trimming pared 0 bases from V and 4 bases from J, leaving 15 bases between. The CDR3 runs to 16 residues. The V gene's germline CDR1 is SGHDN and CDR2 FVKESK. The CDR3 DNA reads as TGTGCCAGCAGCCAAGATCTTGGGGGGACAATCTATGGCTACACCTTC. Protein sequence: CASSQDLGGTIYGYTF.

The chain recombines TRBV19 with TRBJ1-1, with 7 positions matching TRBD1. The length of the CDR3 is 15 residues. Unmatched junction bases numbered 11, after V lost 4 bases and J lost 6 bases. CDR1 is LNHDA and CDR2 is SQIVND in the germline V gene (reference sequence). The CDR3 reads CASSTRPGGISEAFF. The CDR3 DNA is TGTGCCAGTAGTACGAGGCCAGGGGGTATCTCTGAAGCTTTCTTT. Together with reference TRBV19 and TRBJ1-1, the CDR3 gives the full variable domain: DGGITQSPKYLFRKEGQNVTLSCEQNLNHDAMYWYRQDPGQGLRLIYYSQIVNDFQKGDIAEGYSVSREKKESFPLTVTSAQKNPTAFYLCASSTRPGGISEAFFGQGTRLTVV.

The chain has TRBV7-9 and TRBJ2-5; D gene unclear. Germline CDR1 is SEHNR and CDR2 is FQNEAQ (reference sequence). V was clipped by 3 bases and J by 5 bases, with 7 bases between them. The CDR3 has 12 amino acids. As DNA, the CDR3 is TGTGCCAGCAGCTTCGATCGGGAGACCCAGTACTTC. Translated: CASSFDRETQYF.

The chain uses TRBV9 and TRBJ2-3; D possibly corresponds to TRBD2 (5 bases). The germline CDR1 and CDR2 sequences are SGDLS and YYNGEE. This CDR3 comprises 16 residues. Trimming left V 0 bases short and J 0 bases short, with 11 bases between. CDR3 DNA: TGTGCCAGCAGCGTAGATGTCGGAGGTAGCACAGATACGCAGTATTTT. This sequence encodes CASSVDVGGSTDTQYF.

The rearrangement joins TRBV28 to TRBJ2-3; weak D call: TRBD1 (6 bases). Trimming left V 3 bases short and J 6 bases short, with 22 bases between. Germline V gene lookup returns CDR1 MDHEN and CDR2 SYDVKM. The CDR3 contains 17 residues. The CDR3 coding sequence is TGTGCCAGCAGTTTCCCCGGGACATCGTCCCGGCGGGATACGCAGTATTTT. The encoded protein is CASSFPGTSSRRDTQYF.

The V gene is TRBV11-2, the J gene TRBJ2-7; D perhaps matches TRBD1 (5 bases). CDR3 length: 13 amino acids. The V gene's germline CDR1 is SGHAT and CDR2 FQNNGV. V lost 8 bases, J lost 2 bases, and 13 bases lay in between. CDR3 sequence: CASVGQFPYEQYF. CDR3 bases: TGTGCCAGCGTGGGGCAGTTTCCCTACGAGCAGTACTTC. Together with reference TRBV11-2 and TRBJ2-7, the CDR3 gives the full variable domain: EAGVAQSPRYKIIEKRQSVAFWCNPISGHATLYWYQQILGQGPKLLIQFQNNGVVDDSQLPKDRFSAERLKGVDSTLKIQPAKLEDSAVYLCASVGQFPYEQYFGPGTRLTVT.

The table lists this clone with a count of one. This rearrangement joins TRBV19 to TRBJ1-1; D remains unclear. Germline CDR1 reads LNHDA; CDR2 reads SQIVND (reference sequence). The CDR3 runs 10 residues. Trimming stripped 10 bases from V and 3 bases from J, with 6 bases between. The CDR3 sequence is CATKDTEAFF. CDR3 DNA: TGTGCCACTAAAGACACTGAAGCTTTCTTT.

The V call is TRBV7-9, the J call TRBJ2-7, with 8 bases aligning to TRBD1. V lost 0 bases and J lost 2; bases outside the gene matches: 3. This CDR3 has 15 amino acids. Germline V lookup: CDR1 SEHNR, CDR2 FQNEAQ (reference sequence). The CDR3, as DNA: TGTGCCAGCAGCTTAGCCGGGACAGGAGCCTACGAGCAGTACTTC. Its translation is CASSLAGTGAYEQYF.

The chain carries TRBV14 and TRBJ2-1; possibly TRBD1 for D (6 bases). The CDR3 totals 15 residues. Germline CDR1 and CDR2: SGHDN and FVKESK. V lost 0 bases, J lost 5 bases, and 11 bases lay in between. The CDR3 is CASSQDRYRDNEQFF. Here the CDR3 DNA reads TGTGCCAGCAGCCAAGATAGGTACAGGGACAATGAGCAGTTCTTC.

The chain couples TRBV10-3 to TRBJ2-7, with 14 bases lining up with TRBD2. This CDR3 has 15 residues. From germline, CDR1 is ENHRY and CDR2 SYGVKD. V shed 11 bases, J shed 3 bases, and the junction held 9 bases outside the gene matches. CDR3 DNA: TGTGCCTCGGGCGGGGGACTAGCGGGAGTCTACGAGCAGTACTTC. This encodes CASGGGLAGVYEQYF.

V gene TRBV7-2 combines with J gene TRBJ1-5, with a weak D call TRBD1 (5 bases). V was trimmed by 3 bases and J by 5 bases, leaving 5 bases between them. Germline values: CDR1 SGHTA, CDR2 FQGNSA. CDR3 length: 12 amino acids. CDR3 nucleotide sequence: TGTGCCAGCAGCTTGGGGGATCAGCCCCAGCATTTT. Protein product: CASSLGDQPQHF.

The chain couples TRBV7-9 to TRBJ2-7, with D perhaps being TRBD1 or TRBD2 (5 bases each). V was shortened by 1 base and J by 5 bases, with 12 bases between the two germline ends. The CDR3 has 14 amino acids. Germline CDR1 SEHNR, CDR2 FQNEAQ (reference sequence). The CDR3 sequence: CASSLERGRDEQYF. In DNA form, the CDR3 reads TGTGCCAGCAGCTTAGAAAGGGGACGGGACGAGCAGTACTTC.

The V call is TRBV5-4, the J call TRBJ2-7, with D uncertain. Trimming cost V 3 bases and J 3 bases, with 16 bases left between them. Germline loops: CDR1 SGHNT, CDR2 YYREEE (reference sequence). This CDR3 has 15 residues. The CDR3 sequence: CASSSSGDGSYEQYF. The CDR3 bases are TGTGCCAGCAGCTCCTCGGGTGACGGTAGCTACGAGCAGTACTTC.